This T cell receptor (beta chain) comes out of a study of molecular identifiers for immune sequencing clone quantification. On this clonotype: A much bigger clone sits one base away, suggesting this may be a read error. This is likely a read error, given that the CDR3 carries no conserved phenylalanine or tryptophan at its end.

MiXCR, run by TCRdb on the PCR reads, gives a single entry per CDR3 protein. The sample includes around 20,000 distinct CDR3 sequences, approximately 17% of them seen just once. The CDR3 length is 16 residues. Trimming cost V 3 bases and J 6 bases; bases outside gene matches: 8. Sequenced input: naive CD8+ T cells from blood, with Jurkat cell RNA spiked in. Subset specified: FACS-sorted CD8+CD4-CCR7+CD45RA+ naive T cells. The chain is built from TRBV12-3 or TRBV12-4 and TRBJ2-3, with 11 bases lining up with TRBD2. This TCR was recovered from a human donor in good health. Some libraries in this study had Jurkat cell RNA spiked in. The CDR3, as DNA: TGTGCCAGCAGTTTTCTTGCTAGCGGGGGGCCGGATACGCAGTATATT. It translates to CASSFLASGGPDTQYI.